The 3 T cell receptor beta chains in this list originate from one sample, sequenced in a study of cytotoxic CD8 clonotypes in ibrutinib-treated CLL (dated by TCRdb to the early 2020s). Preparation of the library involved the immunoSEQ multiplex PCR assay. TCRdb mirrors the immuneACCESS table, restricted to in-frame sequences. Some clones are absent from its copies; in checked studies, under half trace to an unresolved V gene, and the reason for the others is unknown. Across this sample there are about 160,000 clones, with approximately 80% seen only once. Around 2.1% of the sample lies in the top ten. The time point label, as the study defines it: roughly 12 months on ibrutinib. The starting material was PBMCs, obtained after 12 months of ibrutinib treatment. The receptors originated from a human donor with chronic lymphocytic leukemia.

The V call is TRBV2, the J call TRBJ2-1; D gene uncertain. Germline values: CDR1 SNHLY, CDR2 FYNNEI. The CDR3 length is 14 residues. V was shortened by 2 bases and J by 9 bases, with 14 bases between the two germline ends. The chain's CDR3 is CASSESPGRREQFF. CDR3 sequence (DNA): TGTGCCAGCAGTGAATCCCCAGGTCGTCGTGAGCAGTTCTTC.

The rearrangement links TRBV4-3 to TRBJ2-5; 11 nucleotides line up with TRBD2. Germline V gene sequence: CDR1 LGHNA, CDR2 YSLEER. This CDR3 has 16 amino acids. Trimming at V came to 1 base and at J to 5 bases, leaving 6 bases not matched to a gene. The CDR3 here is CASSQGVGLAGETQYF. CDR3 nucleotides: TGCGCCAGCAGCCAAGGAGTCGGACTAGCGGGTGAGACCCAGTACTTC.

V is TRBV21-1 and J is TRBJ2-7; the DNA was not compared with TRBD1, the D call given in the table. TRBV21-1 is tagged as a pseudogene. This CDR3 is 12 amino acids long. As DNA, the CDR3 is TGTGCCAGCAGCAAAGCCGGGGCCAGGGGCAGATTC. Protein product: CASSKAGARGRF.